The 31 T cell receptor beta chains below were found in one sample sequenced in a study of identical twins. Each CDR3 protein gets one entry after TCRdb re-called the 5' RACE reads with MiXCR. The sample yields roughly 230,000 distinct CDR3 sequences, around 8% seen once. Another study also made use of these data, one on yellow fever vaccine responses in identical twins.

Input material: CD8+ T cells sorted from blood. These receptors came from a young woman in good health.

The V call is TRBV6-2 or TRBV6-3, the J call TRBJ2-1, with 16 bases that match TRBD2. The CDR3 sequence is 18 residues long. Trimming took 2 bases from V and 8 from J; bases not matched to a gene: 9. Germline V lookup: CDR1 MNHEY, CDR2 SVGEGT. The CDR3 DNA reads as TGTGCCAGCAGTTACCCGGGACTAGCGGGAGGGCCTGTCGATGAGCAGTTCTTC. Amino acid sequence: CASSYPGLAGGPVDEQFF.

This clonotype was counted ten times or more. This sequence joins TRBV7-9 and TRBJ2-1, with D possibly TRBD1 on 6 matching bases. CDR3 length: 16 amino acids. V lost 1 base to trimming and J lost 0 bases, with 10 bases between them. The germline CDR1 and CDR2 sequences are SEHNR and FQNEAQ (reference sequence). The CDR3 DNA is TGTGCCAGCAGCTTAGGTGGACAGAGCTCCTACAATGAGCAGTTCTTC. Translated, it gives CASSLGGQSSYNEQFF.

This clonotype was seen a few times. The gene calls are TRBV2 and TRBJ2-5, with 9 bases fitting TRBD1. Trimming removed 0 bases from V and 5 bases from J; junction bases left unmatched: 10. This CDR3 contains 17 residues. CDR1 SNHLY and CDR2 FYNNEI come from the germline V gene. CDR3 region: CASSEALGTGLLETQYF. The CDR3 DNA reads TGTGCCAGCAGTGAAGCCTTGGGGACAGGGTTGCTGGAGACCCAGTACTTC.

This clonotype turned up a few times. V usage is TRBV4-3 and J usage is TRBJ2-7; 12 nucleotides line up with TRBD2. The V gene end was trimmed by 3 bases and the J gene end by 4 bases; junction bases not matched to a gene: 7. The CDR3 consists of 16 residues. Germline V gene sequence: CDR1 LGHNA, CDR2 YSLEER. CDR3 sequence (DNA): TGCGCCAGCAGCCAGGGACTAGCGGGCTATCAATACGAGCAGTACTTC. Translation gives CASSQGLAGYQYEQYF.

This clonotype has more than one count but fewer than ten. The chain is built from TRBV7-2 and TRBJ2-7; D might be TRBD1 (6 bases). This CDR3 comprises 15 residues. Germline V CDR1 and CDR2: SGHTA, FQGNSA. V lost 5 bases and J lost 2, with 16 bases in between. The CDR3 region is CASSTAGTSTYEQYF. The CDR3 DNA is TGTGCCAGCAGCACCGCCGGGACATCGACCTACGAGCAGTACTTC.

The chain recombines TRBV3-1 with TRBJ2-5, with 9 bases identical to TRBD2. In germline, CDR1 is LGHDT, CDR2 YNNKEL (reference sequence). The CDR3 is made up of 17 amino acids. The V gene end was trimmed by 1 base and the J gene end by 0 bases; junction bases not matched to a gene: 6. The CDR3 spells CASSQASGDLYQETQYF. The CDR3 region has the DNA TGTGCCAGCAGCCAAGCTAGCGGGGACTTGTACCAAGAGACCCAGTACTTC.

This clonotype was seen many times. Here the CDR3 reads CSVPDRLRNEQFF. The CDR3 DNA reads as TGCAGCGTTCCAGACAGGCTGAGGAATGAGCAGTTCTTC. This chain uses TRBV29-1 with TRBJ2-1; tentatively, D is TRBD1 (6 bases). V was shortened by 5 bases and J by 7 bases, with 15 bases between the two germline ends. The CDR3 runs 13 residues. Per the germline V gene, CDR1 is SQVTM and CDR2 is ANQGSEA.

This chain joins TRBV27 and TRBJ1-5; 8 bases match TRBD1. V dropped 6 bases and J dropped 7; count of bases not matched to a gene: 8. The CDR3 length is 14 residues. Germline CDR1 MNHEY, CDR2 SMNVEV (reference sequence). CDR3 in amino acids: CASSPGGAGQPQHF. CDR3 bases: TGTGCCAGCAGCCCAGGGGGCGCCGGGCAGCCCCAGCATTTT.

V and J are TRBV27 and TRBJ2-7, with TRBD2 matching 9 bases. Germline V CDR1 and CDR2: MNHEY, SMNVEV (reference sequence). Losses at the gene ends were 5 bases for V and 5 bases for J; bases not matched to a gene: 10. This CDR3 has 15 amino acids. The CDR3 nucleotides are TGTGCCAGCAGTCTCCGGACTAGCGCCATTGACGAGCAGTACTTC. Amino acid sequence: CASSLRTSAIDEQYF.

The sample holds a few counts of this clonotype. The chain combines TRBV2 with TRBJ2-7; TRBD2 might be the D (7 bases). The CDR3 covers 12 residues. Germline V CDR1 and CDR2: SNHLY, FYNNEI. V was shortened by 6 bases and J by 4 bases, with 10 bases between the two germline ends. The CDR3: CASREGGYEQYF. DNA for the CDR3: TGTGCCAGCAGAGAGGGGGGGTACGAGCAGTACTTC.

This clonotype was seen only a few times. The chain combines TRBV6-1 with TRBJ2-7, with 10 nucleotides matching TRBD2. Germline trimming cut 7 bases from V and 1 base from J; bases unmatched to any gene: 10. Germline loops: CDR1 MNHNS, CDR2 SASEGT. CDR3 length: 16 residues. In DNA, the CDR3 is TGTGCCAGCAAATTCCAGCGGGAGGGTGGGTCCTACGAGCAGTACTTC. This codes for CASKFQREGGSYEQYF.

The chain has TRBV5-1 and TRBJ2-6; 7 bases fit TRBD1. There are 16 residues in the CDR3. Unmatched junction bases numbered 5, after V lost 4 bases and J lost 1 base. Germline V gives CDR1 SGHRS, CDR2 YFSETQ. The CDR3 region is CASSIDRVSGANVLTF. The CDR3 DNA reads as TGCGCCAGCAGCATCGACAGGGTTTCTGGGGCCAACGTCCTGACTTTC.

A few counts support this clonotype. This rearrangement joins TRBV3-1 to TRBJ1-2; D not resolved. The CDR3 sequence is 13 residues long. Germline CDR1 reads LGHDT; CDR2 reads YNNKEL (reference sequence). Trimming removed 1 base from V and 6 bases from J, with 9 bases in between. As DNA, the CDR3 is TGTGCCAGCAGCCAAGGGGCTGATAATGGCTACACCTTC. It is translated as CASSQGADNGYTF.

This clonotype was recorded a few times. The CDR3 coding sequence is TGTGCCAGCAGCTTATTTCTAGCGGGGGATTACAATGAGCAGTTCTTC. Its translation: CASSLFLAGDYNEQFF. This rearrangement joins TRBV7-9 to TRBJ2-1; 10 bases are a match to TRBD2. Germline loops: CDR1 SEHNR, CDR2 FQNEAQ (reference sequence). The CDR3 is 16 amino acids. V lost 2 bases and J lost 4; bases outside the gene matches: 5. Looking up the rest from reference TRBV7-9 and TRBJ2-1 gives the full variable domain: DTGVSQNPRHKITKRGQNVTFRCDPISEHNRLYWYRQTLGQGPEFLTYFQNEAQLEKSRLLSDRFSAERPKGSFSTLEIQRTEQGDSAMYLCASSLFLAGDYNEQFFGPGTRLTVL.

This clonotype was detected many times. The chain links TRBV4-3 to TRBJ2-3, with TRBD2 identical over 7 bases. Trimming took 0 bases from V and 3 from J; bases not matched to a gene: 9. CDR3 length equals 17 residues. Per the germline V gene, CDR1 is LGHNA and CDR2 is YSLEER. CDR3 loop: CASSQDASGVSTDTQYF. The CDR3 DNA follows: TGCGCCAGCAGCCAAGATGCTAGCGGTGTATCTACAGATACGCAGTATTTT.

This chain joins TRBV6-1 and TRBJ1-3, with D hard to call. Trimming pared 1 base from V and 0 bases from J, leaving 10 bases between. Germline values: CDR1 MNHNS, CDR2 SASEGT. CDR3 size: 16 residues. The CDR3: CASSEGAGDSGNTIYF. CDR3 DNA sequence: TGTGCCAGCAGTGAAGGCGCCGGGGACTCTGGAAACACCATATATTTT.

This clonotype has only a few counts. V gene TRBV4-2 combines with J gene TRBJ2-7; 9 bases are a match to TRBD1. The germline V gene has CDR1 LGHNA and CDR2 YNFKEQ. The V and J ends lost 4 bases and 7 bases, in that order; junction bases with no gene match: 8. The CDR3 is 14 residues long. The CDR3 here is CASSPPGQGGEQYF. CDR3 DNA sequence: TGTGCCAGCAGCCCACCGGGACAGGGAGGAGAGCAGTACTTC.

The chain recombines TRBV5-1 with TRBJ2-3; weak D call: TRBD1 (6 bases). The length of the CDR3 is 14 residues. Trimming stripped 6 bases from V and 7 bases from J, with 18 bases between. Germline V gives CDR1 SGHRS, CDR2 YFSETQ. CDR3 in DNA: TGCGCCAGCACTTTCGAGGGGGTCTTCCATACGCAGTATTTT. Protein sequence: CASTFEGVFHTQYF.

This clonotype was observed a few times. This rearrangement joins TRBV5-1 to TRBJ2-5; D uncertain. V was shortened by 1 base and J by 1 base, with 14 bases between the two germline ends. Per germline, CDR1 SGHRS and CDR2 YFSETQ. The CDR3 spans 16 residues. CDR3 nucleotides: TGCGCCAGCAGCTTGAAGTTGGTGGACCCCCAAGAGACCCAGTACTTC. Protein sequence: CASSLKLVDPQETQYF. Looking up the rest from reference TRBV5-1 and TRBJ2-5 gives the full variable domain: KAGVTQTPRYLIKTRGQQVTLSCSPISGHRSVSWYQQTPGQGLQFLFEYFSETQRNKGNFPGRFSGRQFSNSRSEMNVSTLELGDSALYLCASSLKLVDPQETQYFGPGTRLLVL.

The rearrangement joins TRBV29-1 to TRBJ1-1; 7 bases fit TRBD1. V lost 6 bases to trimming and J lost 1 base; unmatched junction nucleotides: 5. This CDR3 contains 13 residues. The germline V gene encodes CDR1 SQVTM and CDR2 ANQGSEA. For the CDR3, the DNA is TGCAGCGTGTGGCAGGGGGGGAACACTGAAGCTTTCTTT. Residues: CSVWQGGNTEAFF.

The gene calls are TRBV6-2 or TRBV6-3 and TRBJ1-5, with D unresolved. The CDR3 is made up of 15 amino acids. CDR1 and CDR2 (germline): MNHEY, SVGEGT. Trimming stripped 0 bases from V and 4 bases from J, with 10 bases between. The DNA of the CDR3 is TGTGCCAGCAGTTACTCCGACACTCGTAATCAGCCCCAGCATTTT. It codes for CASSYSDTRNQPQHF.

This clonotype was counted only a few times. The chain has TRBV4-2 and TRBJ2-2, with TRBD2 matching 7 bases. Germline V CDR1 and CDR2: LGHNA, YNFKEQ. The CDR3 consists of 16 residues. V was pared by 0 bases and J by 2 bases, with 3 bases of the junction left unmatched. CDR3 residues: CASSQDSGLNTGELFF. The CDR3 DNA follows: TGTGCCAGCAGCCAAGATAGCGGGCTAAACACCGGGGAGCTGTTTTTT.

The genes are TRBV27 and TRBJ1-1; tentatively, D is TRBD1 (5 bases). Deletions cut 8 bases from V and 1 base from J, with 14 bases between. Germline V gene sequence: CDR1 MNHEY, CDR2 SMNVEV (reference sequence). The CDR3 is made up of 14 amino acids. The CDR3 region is CASALAGSNTEAFF. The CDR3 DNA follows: TGTGCCAGCGCCCTCGCAGGGTCGAACACTGAAGCTTTCTTT.

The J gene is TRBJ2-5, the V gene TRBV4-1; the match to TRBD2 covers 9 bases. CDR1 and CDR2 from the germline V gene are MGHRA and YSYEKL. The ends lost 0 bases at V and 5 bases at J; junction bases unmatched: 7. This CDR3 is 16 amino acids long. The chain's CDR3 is CASSQEPGLAFETQYF. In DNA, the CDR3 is TGCGCCAGCAGCCAAGAGCCGGGACTAGCTTTCGAGACCCAGTACTTC.

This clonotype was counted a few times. The CDR3 spells CSARGGQDRTQYF. The DNA of the CDR3 is TGCAGTGCTAGGGGGGGACAGGACAGGACCCAGTACTTC. This chain connects TRBV20-1 to TRBJ2-5, with TRBD1 matching over 8 bases. The germline CDR1 and CDR2 sequences are DFQATT and SNEGSKA (reference sequence). J gave up 7 bases and V 3 bases, and 7 bases lay outside the gene matches. This CDR3 has 13 residues.

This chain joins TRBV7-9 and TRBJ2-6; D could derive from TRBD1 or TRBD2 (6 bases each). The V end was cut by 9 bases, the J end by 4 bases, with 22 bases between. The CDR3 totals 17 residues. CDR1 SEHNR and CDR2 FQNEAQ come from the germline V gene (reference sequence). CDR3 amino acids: CARGGLSGSPGANVLTF. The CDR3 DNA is TGTGCCAGGGGGGGCCTCTCGGGGTCTCCAGGGGCCAACGTCCTGACTTTC.

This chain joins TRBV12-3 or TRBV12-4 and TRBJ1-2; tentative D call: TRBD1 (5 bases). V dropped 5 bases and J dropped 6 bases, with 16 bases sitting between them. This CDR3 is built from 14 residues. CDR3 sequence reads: CASSLPGGRNGYTF. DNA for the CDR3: TGTGCCAGCAGTCTCCCCGGGGGAAGGAATGGCTACACCTTC.

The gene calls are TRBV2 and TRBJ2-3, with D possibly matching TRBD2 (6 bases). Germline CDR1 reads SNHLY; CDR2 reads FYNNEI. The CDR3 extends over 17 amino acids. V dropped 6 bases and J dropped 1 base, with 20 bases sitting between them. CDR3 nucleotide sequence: TGTGCCAGCAGCCCGCTCCCTACTAGCTACGGCACAGATACGCAGTATTTT. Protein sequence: CASSPLPTSYGTDTQYF.

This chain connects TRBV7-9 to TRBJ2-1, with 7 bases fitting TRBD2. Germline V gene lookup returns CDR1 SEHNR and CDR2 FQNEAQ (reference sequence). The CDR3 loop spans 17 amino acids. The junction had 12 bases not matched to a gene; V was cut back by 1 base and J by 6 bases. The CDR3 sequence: CASSLGIAGEALNEQFF. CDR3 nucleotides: TGTGCCAGCAGCTTAGGGATAGCGGGCGAAGCGCTCAATGAGCAGTTCTTC.

In DNA form, the CDR3 reads TGCGCCAGCAGCCAGCCCCGGGACAGGGCTACAGATACGCAGTATTTT. Protein: CASSQPRDRATDTQYF. V and J are TRBV4-1 and TRBJ2-3; 9 nucleotides align to TRBD1. The CDR3 totals 16 residues. The V segment lost 3 bases and the J segment 3 bases; nucleotides outside the gene matches: 7. Germline V gene data show CDR1 as MGHRA and CDR2 as YSYEKL.

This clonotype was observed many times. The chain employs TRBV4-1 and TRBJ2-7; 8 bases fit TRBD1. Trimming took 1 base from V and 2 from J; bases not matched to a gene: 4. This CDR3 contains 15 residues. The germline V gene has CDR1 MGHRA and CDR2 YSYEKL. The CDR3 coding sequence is TGCGCCAGCAGCCAAGGGATGACAGGGGCCTACGAGCAGTACTTC. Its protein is CASSQGMTGAYEQYF.